The 22 T cell receptor beta chains reported below all come from one sample, sequenced in a study of CD8+CD57+ T cells in acquired aplastic anemia. Using genomic DNA as the template, TCR beta VDJ and CDR3 profiling was carried out. TCRdb used MiXCR to reprocess the reads, holding one entry per CDR3 protein. The profile shows under 75,000 distinct CDR3 sequences, roughly 50% of them singletons. Sequenced material: sorted CD4+, CD8+, or CD8+CD57+ T cells (not recorded which) from PBMCs. The origin of the receptors is a human donor in good health, serving as a control.

The chain links TRBV2 to TRBJ2-7; tentative D call: TRBD1 (6 bases). The CDR3 runs to 11 residues. CDR1 and CDR2 from the germline V gene are SNHLY and FYNNEI. V lost 8 bases to trimming and J lost 3 bases, with 8 bases between them. The CDR3 protein is CASEGGYEQYF. CDR3 sequence (DNA): TGTGCCAGCGAAGGGGGCTACGAGCAGTACTTC.

As concerns this clonotype: A much larger clonotype is one base distant, so this may be a read error. The V gene is TRBV5-5, the J gene TRBJ1-1; weak D call: TRBD1 (5 bases). V lost 4 bases to trimming and J lost 8 bases, with 18 bases between them. From germline, CDR1 is SGHKS and CDR2 YYEKEE (reference sequence). The CDR3 is made up of 14 amino acids. The CDR3 region is CASSRAAGQGEAFF. CDR3 DNA: TGTGCCAGCAGCCGCGCCGCAGGGCAGGGAGAAGCTTTCTTT.

A note on this clonotype: Its ends do not fully match the called genes, so a read error is possible. The V and J genes are TRBV19 and TRBJ1-1, with a possible D match to TRBD1 (5 bases). Germline V lookup: CDR1 LNHDA, CDR2 SQIVND (reference sequence). There are 13 residues in the CDR3. DNA for the CDR3: TGTGCCAGCAGTACCCCGGGGCGCGCTGAAGCTTTCTTT. This sequence encodes CASSTPGRAEAFF.

The chain employs TRBV10-3 and TRBJ1-1; D may be TRBD1 (6 bases). V was pared by 2 bases and J by 4 bases, with 14 bases between. CDR1 and CDR2 (germline): ENHRY, SYGVKD. This CDR3 spans 15 amino acids. The CDR3 DNA sequence: TGTGCCATCAGTGAGGGGGCAGGGGACATCACTGAAGCTTTCTTT. This encodes CAISEGAGDITEAFF.

This clonotype has a single count. The gene calls are TRBV19 and TRBJ2-1; D unclear. This CDR3 has 12 residues. Germline CDR1 LNHDA, CDR2 SQIVND (reference sequence). With 3 bases removed from V and 4 bases from J, the gap between germline ends came to 4 bases. The CDR3 nucleotides read TGTGCCAGTAGTATTTCTTACAATGAGCAGTTCTTC. Translation: CASSISYNEQFF.

The chain is built from TRBV6-2 or TRBV6-3 and TRBJ1-1; unclear D gene. There are 14 residues in the CDR3. Trimming removed 5 bases at V and 1 base at J, with 11 bases between. The germline gives CDR1 MNHEY, CDR2 SVGEGT. The chain's CDR3 is CASSHFGQNTEAFF. CDR3 sequence (DNA): TGTGCCAGCAGTCACTTCGGGCAGAACACTGAAGCTTTCTTT.

This chain links TRBV19 with TRBJ1-1; D ambiguous. The germline V gene has CDR1 LNHDA and CDR2 SQIVND (reference sequence). The CDR3 runs to 14 residues. Trimming removed 3 bases from V and 10 bases from J, with 18 bases in between. As DNA, the CDR3 is TGTGCCAGTAGTATTAATAGGTCACCCCAGTCAGCTTTCTTT. Translation: CASSINRSPQSAFF.

This chain connects TRBV4-3 to TRBJ1-1; 9 bases line up with TRBD1. This CDR3 spans 16 amino acids. Germline values: CDR1 LGHNA, CDR2 YSLEER. V lost 0 bases and J lost 4; bases outside the gene matches: 6. The CDR3 region is CASSQEGTGFVTEAFF. The CDR3, as DNA: TGCGCCAGCAGCCAAGAAGGGACAGGGTTCGTCACTGAAGCTTTCTTT.

The CDR3 reads CATSSGQGGQYF. CDR3 DNA: TGTGCCACCAGCAGCGGACAGGGTGGGCAGTACTTC. This chain connects TRBV15 to TRBJ2-7; 8 bases map to TRBD1. The CDR3 covers 12 residues. Per germline, CDR1 LNHNV and CDR2 YYDKDF (reference sequence). V lost 3 bases, J lost 9 bases, and 4 bases stayed unmatched.

This clonotype was seen repeatedly, ten times or more. The rearrangement joins TRBV6-5 to TRBJ1-2; the D is unclear. V dropped 2 bases and J dropped 8 bases, with 12 bases sitting between them. Per the germline V gene, CDR1 is MNHEY and CDR2 is SVGAGI. This CDR3 spans 13 amino acids. CDR3 amino acids: CASSYGSLGGYTF. CDR3 nucleotide sequence: TGTGCCAGCAGTTACGGGAGTCTGGGAGGCTACACCTTC.

On this clonotype itself: The junction departs from the called germline gene at one end, perhaps through a read error. The chain couples TRBV7-6 to TRBJ2-2; D perhaps matches TRBD2 (5 bases). Germline V gene lookup returns CDR1 SGHVS and CDR2 FNYEAQ. The CDR3 consists of 12 residues. The CDR3 bases are TGTGCCAGCAGCTTGGCGGCCGGGGAGCTGGTTTTT. Protein sequence: CASSLAAGELVF.

This clonotype was detected many times. This chain links TRBV4-1 with TRBJ1-1; D might be TRBD1 (5 bases). The germline CDR1 and CDR2 sequences are MGHRA and YSYEKL. V lost 4 bases, J lost 5 bases, and 11 bases lay in between. The CDR3 extends over 13 amino acids. This chain's CDR3 is CASSPDWGTEAFF. The CDR3 DNA is TGCGCCAGCAGCCCCGACTGGGGGACTGAAGCTTTCTTT.

This chain links TRBV7-2 with TRBJ2-7; D possibly uses TRBD1 or TRBD2 (5 bases each). Germline values: CDR1 SGHTA, CDR2 FQGNSA. This CDR3 has 13 amino acids. V lost 7 bases, J lost 5 bases, and 15 bases lay in between. CDR3 sequence: CASIAGGFNEQYF. CDR3 sequence (DNA): TGTGCCAGCATCGCTGGGGGTTTCAACGAGCAGTACTTC.

This clonotype is medium-sized by share. The rearrangement joins TRBV24-1 to TRBJ2-3, with TRBD1 as a possible D gene (6 bases). Germline values: CDR1 KGHDR, CDR2 SFDVKD. The CDR3 totals 15 residues. V lost 7 bases, J lost 2 bases, and 15 bases lay in between. In nucleotides, the CDR3 is TGTGCCACCAGAGATCAGGACAGTTACACAGATACGCAGTATTTT. Protein product: CATRDQDSYTDTQYF.

The gene calls are TRBV19 and TRBJ1-5; possibly TRBD1 for D (5 bases). V lost 5 bases to trimming and J lost 6 bases, with 14 bases between them. The CDR3 is 14 residues long. Germline V gene data show CDR1 as LNHDA and CDR2 as SQIVND (reference sequence). Written as DNA, the CDR3 is TGTGCCAGTAGTTCCCAGGGTGGCAGTCAGCCCCAGCATTTT. This translates into CASSSQGGSQPQHF.

This clonotype has at least ten counts. The V gene is TRBV19, the J gene TRBJ2-1; 8 positions agree with TRBD2. Per germline, CDR1 LNHDA and CDR2 SQIVND (reference sequence). The CDR3 covers 15 residues. Germline trimming cut 4 bases from V and 1 base from J; bases unmatched to any gene: 3. CDR3 amino acids: CASSTVAGSYNEQFF. The CDR3 coding sequence is TGTGCCAGTAGTACGGTAGCGGGATCCTACAATGAGCAGTTCTTC.

The J gene is TRBJ1-6, the V gene TRBV7-2; D ambiguous. Germline values: CDR1 SGHTA, CDR2 FQGNSA. The V end lost 5 bases, the J end lost 4 bases, and 3 bases lay between the germline ends. CDR3 length: 12 residues. CDR3 coding DNA: TGTGCCAGCAGCCCATATAATTCACCCCTCCACTTT. It translates to CASSPYNSPLHF.

The chain recombines TRBV10-3 with TRBJ1-2; D possibly corresponds to TRBD1 (5 bases). Germline CDR1 and CDR2: ENHRY and SYGVKD. The length of the CDR3 is 13 residues. Trimming shortened V by 5 bases and J by 8 bases, and 15 bases separated the two germline ends. The CDR3 bases are TGTGCCATCAGTATCCAGGGTTATGCCGGCTACACCTTC. Translated: CAISIQGYAGYTF.

Of note for this clonotype: One end of the junction fails to match germline, which may point to a read error. The chain carries TRBV7-9 and TRBJ2-7; the D gene is possibly TRBD1 (5 bases). This CDR3 comprises 11 residues. From germline, CDR1 is SEHNR and CDR2 FQNEAQ (reference sequence). In DNA form, the CDR3 reads TGTGCCGGCAGCTACCAGGGAGAGCAGTACTTC. Encoded protein: CAGSYQGEQYF.

V usage is TRBV5-1 and J usage is TRBJ1-2; weak D call: TRBD1 (5 bases). CDR3 length equals 13 residues. Germline values: CDR1 SGHRS, CDR2 YFSETQ. V was clipped by 4 bases and J by 6 bases, with 13 bases between them. CDR3 amino acids: CASSRGDLHGYTF. The CDR3 DNA is TGCGCCAGCAGCCGGGGGGACCTCCATGGCTACACCTTC. The whole variable domain, remainder taken from reference TRBV5-1 and TRBJ1-2, is KAGVTQTPRYLIKTRGQQVTLSCSPISGHRSVSWYQQTPGQGLQFLFEYFSETQRNKGNFPGRFSGRQFSNSRSEMNVSTLELGDSALYLCASSRGDLHGYTFGSGTRLTVV.

This sequence joins TRBV19 and TRBJ2-1, with D possibly matching TRBD2 (6 bases). CDR3 length: 14 residues. Trimming took off 10 bases at V and 4 bases at J, with 17 bases between the two ends. Germline V gives CDR1 LNHDA, CDR2 SQIVND (reference sequence). The CDR3 DNA reads TGTGCCACCAGCGCTACTAGCACATACAATGAGCAGTTCTTC. Encoded protein: CATSATSTYNEQFF.

V is TRBV2 and J is TRBJ2-7, with no clear D. This CDR3 is 13 amino acids long. Germline V gene sequence: CDR1 SNHLY, CDR2 FYNNEI. V was pared by 6 bases and J by 0 bases, with 9 bases between. The CDR3 nucleotides read TGTGCCAGCAGACTTACGAGCTCCTACGAGCAGTACGTC. Translation: CASRLTSSYEQYV.